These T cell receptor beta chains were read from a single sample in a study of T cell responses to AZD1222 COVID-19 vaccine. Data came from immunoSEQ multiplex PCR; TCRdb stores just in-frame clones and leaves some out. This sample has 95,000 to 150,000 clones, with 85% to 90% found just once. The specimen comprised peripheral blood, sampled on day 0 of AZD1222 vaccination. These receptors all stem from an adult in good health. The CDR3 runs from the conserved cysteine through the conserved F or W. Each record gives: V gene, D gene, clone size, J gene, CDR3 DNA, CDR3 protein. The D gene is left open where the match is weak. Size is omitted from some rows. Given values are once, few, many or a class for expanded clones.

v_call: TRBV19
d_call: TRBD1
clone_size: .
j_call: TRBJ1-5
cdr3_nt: TGTGCCAGTAGTGAAGGGACAGATAGCAATCAGCCCCAGCATTTT
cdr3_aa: CASSEGTDSNQPQHF

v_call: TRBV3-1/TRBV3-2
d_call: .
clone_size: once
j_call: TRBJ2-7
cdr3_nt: TGTGCCAGCAGCCTTGACAGGTTTGTCTACGAGCAGTACTTC
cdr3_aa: CASSLDRFVYEQYF

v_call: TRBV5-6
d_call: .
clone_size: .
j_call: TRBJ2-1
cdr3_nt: TGTGCCAGCAGCTTGTACAATGAGCAGTTCTTC
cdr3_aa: CASSLYNEQFF

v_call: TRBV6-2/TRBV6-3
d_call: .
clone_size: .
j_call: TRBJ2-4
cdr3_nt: TGTGCCAGCAGTTACTCGCTCAACATTCAGTACTTC
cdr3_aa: CASSYSLNIQYF

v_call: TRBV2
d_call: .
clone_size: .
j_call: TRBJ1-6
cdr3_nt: TGTGCCAGCACCGGCACCTATAATTCACCCCTCCACTTT
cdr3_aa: CASTGTYNSPLHF

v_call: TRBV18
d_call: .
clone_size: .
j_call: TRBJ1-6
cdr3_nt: TGTGCCAGCTCACCAAATCATGCATCGGGCGGCTCCTATAATTCACCCCTCCACTTT
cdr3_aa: CASSPNHASGGSYNSPLHF

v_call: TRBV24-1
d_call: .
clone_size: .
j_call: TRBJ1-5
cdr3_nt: TGTGCCACCAGTCCAACATATAGCAATCAGCCCCAGCATTTT
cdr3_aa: CATSPTYSNQPQHF

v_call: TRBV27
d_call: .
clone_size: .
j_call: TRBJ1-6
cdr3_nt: TGTGCCAGCAGTGTCTCCTATAATTCACCCCTCCACTTT
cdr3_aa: CASSVSYNSPLHF

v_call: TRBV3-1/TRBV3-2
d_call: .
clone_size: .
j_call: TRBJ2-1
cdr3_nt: TGTGCCAGCAGCCGGGAGGGGGGGCGCGATGAGCAGTTCTTC
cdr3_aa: CASSREGGRDEQFF

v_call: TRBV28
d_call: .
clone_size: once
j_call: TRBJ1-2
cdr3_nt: TGTGCCAGCACTTCTACGAAGGCGGGACGGAGGATCGGGGCCTTC
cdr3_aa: CASTSTKAGRRIGAF

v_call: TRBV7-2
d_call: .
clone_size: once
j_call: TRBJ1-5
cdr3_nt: TGTGCCAGCAGCCCGGGGGGAAGCAATCAGCCCCAGCATTTT
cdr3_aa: CASSPGGSNQPQHF

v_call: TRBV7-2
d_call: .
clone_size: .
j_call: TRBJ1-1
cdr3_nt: TGTGCCAGCAGCTTAGTCACGGGGGGGACTGAAGCTTTCTTT
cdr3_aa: CASSLVTGGTEAFF

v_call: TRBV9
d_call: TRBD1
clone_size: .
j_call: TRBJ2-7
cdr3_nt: TGTGCCAGCAGCGTCGGACAGGGGAACTACGAGCAGTACTTC
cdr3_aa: CASSVGQGNYEQYF

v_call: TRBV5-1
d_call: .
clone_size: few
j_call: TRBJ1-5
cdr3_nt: TGCGCCAGCAGCTTGGAGGGGGACAAGCCCCAGCATTTT
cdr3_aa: CASSLEGDKPQHF

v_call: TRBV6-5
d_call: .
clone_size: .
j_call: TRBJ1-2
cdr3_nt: TGTGCCAGCTCCCTGACGGGGGACTGGGTCTATGGCTACACCTTC
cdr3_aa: CASSLTGDWVYGYTF

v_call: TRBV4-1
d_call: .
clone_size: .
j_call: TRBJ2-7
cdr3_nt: TGCGCCAGCAGCCAAGGCGGGACGAGCGGGCAGTACTTC
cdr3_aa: CASSQGGTSGQYF

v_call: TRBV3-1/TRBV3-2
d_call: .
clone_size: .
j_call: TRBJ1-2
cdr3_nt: TGTGCCAGCAGCCACCGCCAGGACTATGGCTACACCTTC
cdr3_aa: CASSHRQDYGYTF

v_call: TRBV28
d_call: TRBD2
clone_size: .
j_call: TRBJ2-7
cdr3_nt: TGTGCCAGCAGTTTGCCAGCGGGAGGGGCCTACGAGCAGTACTTC
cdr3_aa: CASSLPAGGAYEQYF

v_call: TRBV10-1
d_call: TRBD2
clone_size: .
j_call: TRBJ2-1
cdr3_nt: TGCGCCAGCAGTGAGAGTCGGGGGGGCTCCTACAATGAGCAGTTCTTC
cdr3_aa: CASSESRGGSYNEQFF

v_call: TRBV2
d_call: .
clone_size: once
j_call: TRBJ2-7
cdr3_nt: TGTGCCAGCAGTGAACGGGCGATGGGCGGGTACGAGCAGTACTTC
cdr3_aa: CASSERAMGGYEQYF

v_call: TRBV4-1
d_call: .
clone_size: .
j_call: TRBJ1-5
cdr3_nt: TGCGCCAGCAGCGCGACAGGCAATCAGCCCCAGCATTTT
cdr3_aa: CASSATGNQPQHF

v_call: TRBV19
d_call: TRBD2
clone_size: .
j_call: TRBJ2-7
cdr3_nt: TGTGCCAGTAGTATAGTAGCGGGAGGAGATTACGAGCAGTACTTC
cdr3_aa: CASSIVAGGDYEQYF

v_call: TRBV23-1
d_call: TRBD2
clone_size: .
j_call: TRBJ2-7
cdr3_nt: TGCGCCAGCACTAAGGGACTAGCGGGGGCGTACTACGAGCAGTACTTC
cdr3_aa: CASTKGLAGAYYEQYF

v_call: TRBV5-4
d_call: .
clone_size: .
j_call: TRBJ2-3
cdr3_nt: TGTGCCAGCAGCTTCGGAGGGTCGAGGACAGATACGCAGTATTTT
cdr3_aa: CASSFGGSRTDTQYF

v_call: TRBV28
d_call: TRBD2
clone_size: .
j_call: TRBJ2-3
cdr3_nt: TGTGCCAGCAGCCCTTACAAAGCGGGAGTTTCGACAGATACGCAGTATTTT
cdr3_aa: CASSPYKAGVSTDTQYF

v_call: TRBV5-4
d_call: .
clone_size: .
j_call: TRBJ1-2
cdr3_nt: TGTGCCAGCAGGACAGAAGGCTACACCTTC
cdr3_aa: CASRTEGYTF

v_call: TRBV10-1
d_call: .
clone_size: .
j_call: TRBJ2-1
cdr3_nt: TGCGCCAGTCGGTTTCAGGCTAGCTCCTACAATGAGCAGTTCTTC
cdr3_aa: CASRFQASSYNEQFF

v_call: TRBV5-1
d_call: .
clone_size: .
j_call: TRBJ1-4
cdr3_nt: TGCGCCAGCAGCATGGAGGACGAAAAACTGTTTTTT
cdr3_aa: CASSMEDEKLFF

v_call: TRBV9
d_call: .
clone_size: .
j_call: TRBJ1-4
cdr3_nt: TGTGCCAGCAGCGTAGACTCCAAGGCCGAGGGGGAAAAACTGTTTTTT
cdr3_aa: CASSVDSKAEGEKLFF

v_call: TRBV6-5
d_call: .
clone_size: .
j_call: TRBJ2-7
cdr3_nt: TGTGCCAGCCCAAGGTCGCTCCCCTACGAGCAGTACTTC
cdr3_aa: CASPRSLPYEQYF

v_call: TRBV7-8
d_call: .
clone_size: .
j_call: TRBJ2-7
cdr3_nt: TGTGCCAGCAGCTACCGGGACCGCAACTACGAGCAGTACTTC
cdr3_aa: CASSYRDRNYEQYF

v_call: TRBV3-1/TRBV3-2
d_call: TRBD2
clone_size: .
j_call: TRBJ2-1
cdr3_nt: TGTGCCAGCAGCCGTCCGACTAGCTCGGTCAATGAGCAGTTCTTC
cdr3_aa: CASSRPTSSVNEQFF

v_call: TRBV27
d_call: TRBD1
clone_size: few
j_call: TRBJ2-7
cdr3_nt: TGTGCCAGTACCGGGACAGGGCGCCACGAGCAGTACTTC
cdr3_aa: CASTGTGRHEQYF

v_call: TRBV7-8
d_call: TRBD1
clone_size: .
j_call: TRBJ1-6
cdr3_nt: TGTGCCAGCAGCTTAGCCGTGACCGGGACAGGGGTTTATTCACCCCTCCACTTT
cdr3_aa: CASSLAVTGTGVYSPLHF

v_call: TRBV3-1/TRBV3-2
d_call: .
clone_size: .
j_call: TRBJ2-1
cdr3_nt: TGTGCCAGCACCTGGGGTAGCGGTACCTACAATGAGCAGTTCTTC
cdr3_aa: CASTWGSGTYNEQFF

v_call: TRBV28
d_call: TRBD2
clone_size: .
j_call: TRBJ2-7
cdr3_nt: TGTGCCAGCCTTAGCGGGGGGGCTTTCAACGAGCAGTACTTC
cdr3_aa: CASLSGGAFNEQYF

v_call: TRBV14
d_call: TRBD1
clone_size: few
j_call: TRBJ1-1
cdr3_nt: TGTGCCAGCAGCCGGGACAGGGGGGTCGCTGAAGCTTTCTTT
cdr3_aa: CASSRDRGVAEAFF

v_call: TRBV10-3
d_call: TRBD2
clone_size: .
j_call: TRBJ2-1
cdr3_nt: TGTGCCACCGCACGGGAGGTCTATGAGCAGTTCTTC
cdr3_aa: CATAREVYEQFF

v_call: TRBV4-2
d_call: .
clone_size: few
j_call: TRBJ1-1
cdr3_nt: TGTGCCAGCAGCCATATAGGGGGGCAATCGGGTGAAGCTTTCTTT
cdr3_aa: CASSHIGGQSGEAFF

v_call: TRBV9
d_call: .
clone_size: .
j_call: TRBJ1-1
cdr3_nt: TGTGCCAGCAGCGGACCCGGGGGGATCACTGAAGCTTTCTTT
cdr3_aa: CASSGPGGITEAFF

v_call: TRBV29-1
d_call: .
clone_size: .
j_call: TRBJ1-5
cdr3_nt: TGCAGCGGGCCCCAACCGGGACGGAGGGGAGTAGAACAGCCCCAGCATTTT
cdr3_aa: CSGPQPGRRGVEQPQHF

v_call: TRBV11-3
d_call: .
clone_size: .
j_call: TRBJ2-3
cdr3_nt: TGTGCCAGCAGCCTTGGATCCACAGATACGCAGTATTTT
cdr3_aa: CASSLGSTDTQYF

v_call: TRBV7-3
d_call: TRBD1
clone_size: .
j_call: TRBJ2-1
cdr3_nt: TGTGCCAGCAGCTTAAGGGTCGACAGGGGGTCGGACAATGAGCAGTTCTTC
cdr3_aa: CASSLRVDRGSDNEQFF

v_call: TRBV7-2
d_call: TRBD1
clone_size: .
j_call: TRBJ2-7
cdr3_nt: TGTGCCAGCAGCCCCGGGACAGGACCCCTCGAGCAGTACTTC
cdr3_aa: CASSPGTGPLEQYF